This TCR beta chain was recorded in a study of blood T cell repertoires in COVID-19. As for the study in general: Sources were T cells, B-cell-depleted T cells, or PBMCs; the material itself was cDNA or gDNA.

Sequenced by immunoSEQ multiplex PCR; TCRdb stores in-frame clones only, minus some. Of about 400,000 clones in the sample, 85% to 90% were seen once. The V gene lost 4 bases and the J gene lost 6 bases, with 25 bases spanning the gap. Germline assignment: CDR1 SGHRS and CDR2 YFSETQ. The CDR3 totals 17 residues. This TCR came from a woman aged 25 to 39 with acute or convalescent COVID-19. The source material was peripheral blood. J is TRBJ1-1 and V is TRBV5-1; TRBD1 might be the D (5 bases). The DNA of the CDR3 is TGCGCCAGCAGCATAAACCGCCCATGGGGCGCTGGCGCTGAAGCTTTCTTT. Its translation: CASSINRPWGAGAEAFF.